This record looks at one T cell receptor beta chain sequence and its context. Clones were read by immunoSEQ multiplex PCR, and TCRdb kept only the in-frame ones, dropping some. The sample contains more than 3,000 clones, around 65% of which appear only once. The J segment lost 1 base and the V segment lost 1 base, leaving 5 bases of the junction unmatched. The germline V gene has CDR1 SGHDT and CDR2 YYEEEE. CDR3 length equals 16 residues. This sample was included in a study of T cells after posttransplantation cyclophosphamide. This TCR was recovered from a woman aged 30 to 39 in good health and a related stem cell transplant donor. Sample: memory CD8+ T cells sorted from blood. The V gene is TRBV5-6, the J gene TRBJ2-7; 10 positions match TRBD1. The CDR3 region is CASSLTKGQGSYEQYF. CDR3 in DNA: TGTGCCAGCAGCTTGACCAAGGGACAGGGGTCCTACGAGCAGTACTTC.